This TCR beta chain came from a study of T cell repertoires in cytomegalovirus infection. Study-wide background: Public TCR beta signatures were indicative of both CMV infection and a matching HLA type.

TCRdb fed the reads into MiXCR, producing one record per CDR3 protein. Among about 250,000 distinct CDR3 sequences listed, about 12% were seen once. With V trimmed by 2 bases and J by 2 bases, 5 bases remained unmatched. This CDR3 contains 15 residues. Looked up from germline, CDR1 is GTSNPN and CDR2 is SVGIG (reference sequence). The table lists this clonotype with a few counts. The clonotype comes from a human donor in good health (CMV status not recorded). Some clones in this sample may be carry-over from other donors' samples. Sequencing was done on a sample of PBMCs. The gene calls are TRBV30 and TRBJ1-4; 7 bases align to TRBD1. The CDR3 region is CAWSRLQGTNEKLFF. For the CDR3, the DNA is TGTGCCTGGAGTCGACTACAGGGGACTAATGAAAAACTGTTTTTT.